The next 6 T cell receptor beta chains were all read from a single sample in a study of PD-1 blockade in mismatch repair-deficient tumors. The table came from immunoSEQ multiplex PCR; TCRdb's copy has only in-frame clones and leaves some out. This sample yields roughly 50,000 clones, of which more than 75% are seen a single time; about 3% belongs to the top ten. The sample here was peripheral blood, taken 4 weeks after starting pembrolizumab. The receptors shown here come from an adult with mismatch repair-deficient cancer.

V gene TRBV5-3 combines with J gene TRBJ2-4, with 7 bases identical to TRBD2. TRBV5-3 counts as an open reading frame of uncertain function. V lost 6 bases to trimming and J lost 9 bases; unmatched junction nucleotides: 9. The CDR3 extends over 13 amino acids. The CDR3 here is CARTPTGGAIQYF. CDR3 sequence (DNA): TGTGCCAGAACCCCGACGGGAGGTGCCATTCAGTACTTC.

The CDR3 DNA is TGTGCCAGCAACACAGGGGGGAACCATGAGCAGTTCTTC. This encodes CASNTGGNHEQFF. The rearrangement uses TRBV9 and TRBJ2-1, with 8 bases that match TRBD1. V was clipped by 6 bases and J by 8 bases; unmatched bases: 7. CDR1 and CDR2 (germline): SGDLS, YYNGEE. This CDR3 comprises 13 residues.

This clone has only a few counts. The genes are TRBV5-1 and TRBJ2-5; tentative D call: TRBD2 (5 bases). Trimming took 0 bases from V and 7 from J, leaving 13 bases between them. Germline loops: CDR1 SGHRS, CDR2 YFSETQ. The CDR3 runs 14 residues. The CDR3 region has the DNA TGCGCCAGCAGCTTGGAATCGGGGTCTGGGACCCAGTACTTC. This gives the protein CASSLESGSGTQYF.

The rearrangement links TRBV19 to TRBJ2-1; no clear D gene. Germline assignment: CDR1 LNHDA and CDR2 SQIVND (reference sequence). V was trimmed by 4 bases and J by 4 bases, leaving 14 bases between them. The CDR3 is 15 residues long. The CDR3 DNA reads TGTGCCAGTAGTAACACCCTCACGGATTACAATGAGCAGTTCTTC. It specifies CASSNTLTDYNEQFF.

This clone is categorized as medium-sized. This chain's CDR3 is CASSLQRMNTEAFF. The CDR3 bases are TGTGCCAGCAGCTTACAACGCATGAACACTGAAGCTTTCTTT. The chain has TRBV5-5 and TRBJ1-1; D call uncertain. The germline V and J ends were trimmed by 2 bases and 0 bases, with 8 bases remaining between them. The CDR3 runs 14 residues. CDR1 is SGHKS, CDR2 YYEKEE, per germline (reference sequence).

The chain carries TRBV5-4 and TRBJ1-1; 8 bases line up with TRBD1. This CDR3 has 15 residues. Germline V gene sequence: CDR1 SGHNT, CDR2 YYREEE (reference sequence). V was clipped by 4 bases and J by 1 base; unmatched bases: 6. This CDR3 is CASSPAGQANTEAFF. The CDR3 DNA is TGTGCCAGCAGCCCCGCGGGACAGGCGAACACTGAAGCTTTCTTT.